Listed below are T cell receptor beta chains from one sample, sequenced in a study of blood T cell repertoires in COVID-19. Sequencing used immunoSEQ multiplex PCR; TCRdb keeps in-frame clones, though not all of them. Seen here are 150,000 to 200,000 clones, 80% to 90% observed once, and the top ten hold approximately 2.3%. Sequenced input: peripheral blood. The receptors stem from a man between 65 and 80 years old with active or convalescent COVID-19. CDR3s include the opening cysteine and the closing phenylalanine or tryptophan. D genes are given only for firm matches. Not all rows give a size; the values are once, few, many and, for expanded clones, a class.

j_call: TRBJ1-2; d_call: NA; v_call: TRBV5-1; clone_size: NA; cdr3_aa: CASSLVSSGGDGYTF
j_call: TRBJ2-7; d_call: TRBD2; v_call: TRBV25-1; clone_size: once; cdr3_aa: CASRQTGTSVVHEQYF
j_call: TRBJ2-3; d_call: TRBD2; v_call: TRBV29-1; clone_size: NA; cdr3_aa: CSVAGGRTGTDTQYF
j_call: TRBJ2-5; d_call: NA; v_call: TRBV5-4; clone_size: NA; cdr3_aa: CASSLDPSETQYF
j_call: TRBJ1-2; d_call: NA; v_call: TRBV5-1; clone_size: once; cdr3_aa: CASSLAGSDGYGYTF
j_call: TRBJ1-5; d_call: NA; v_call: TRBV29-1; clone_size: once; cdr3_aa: CSSWEGTDSNQPQHF
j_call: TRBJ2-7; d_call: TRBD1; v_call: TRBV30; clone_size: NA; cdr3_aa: CAWSLDREQEQYF
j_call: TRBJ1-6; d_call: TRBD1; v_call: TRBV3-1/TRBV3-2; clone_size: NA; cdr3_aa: CASSQGTGAGSPLHF
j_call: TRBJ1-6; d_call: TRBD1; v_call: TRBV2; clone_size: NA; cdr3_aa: CASSGVRGGDSPLHF
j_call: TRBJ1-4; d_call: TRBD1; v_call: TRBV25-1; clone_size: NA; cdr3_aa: CASNPRGTGNEKLFF
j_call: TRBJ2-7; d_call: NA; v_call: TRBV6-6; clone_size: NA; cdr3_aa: CASRGQYEQYF
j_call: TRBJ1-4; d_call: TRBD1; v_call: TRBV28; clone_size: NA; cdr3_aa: CASSSPPLGQGAGKLFF
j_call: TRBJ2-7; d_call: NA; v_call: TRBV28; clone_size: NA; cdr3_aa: CASTEGVAGDYEQYF
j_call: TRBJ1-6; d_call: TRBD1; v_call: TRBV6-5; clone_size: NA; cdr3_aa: CASSYYGPDRDSPLHF
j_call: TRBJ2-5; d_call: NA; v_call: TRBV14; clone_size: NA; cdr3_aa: CASSQSRRRRTHVGETQYF
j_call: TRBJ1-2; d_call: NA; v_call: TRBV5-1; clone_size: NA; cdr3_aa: CASGQGYGYTF
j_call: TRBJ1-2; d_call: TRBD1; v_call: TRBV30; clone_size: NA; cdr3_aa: CAWSPGQGYGYTF
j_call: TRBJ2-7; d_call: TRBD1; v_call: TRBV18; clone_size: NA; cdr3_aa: CASSRRDRASYEQYF
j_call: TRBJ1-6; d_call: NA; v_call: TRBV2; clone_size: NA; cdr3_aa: CASIKDGIRSSPNF
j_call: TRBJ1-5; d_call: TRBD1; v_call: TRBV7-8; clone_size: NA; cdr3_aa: CASSPQDRGRYQPQHF
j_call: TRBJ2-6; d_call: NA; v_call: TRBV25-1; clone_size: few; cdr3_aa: CASRGGANVLTF
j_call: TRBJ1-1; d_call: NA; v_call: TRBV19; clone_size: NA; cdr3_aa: CASSIAGGGTEAFF
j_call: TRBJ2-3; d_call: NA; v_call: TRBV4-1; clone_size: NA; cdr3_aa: CASGRGAQTDTQYF
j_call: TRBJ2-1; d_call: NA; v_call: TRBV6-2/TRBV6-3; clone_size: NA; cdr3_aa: CASSATGAGYNEQFF
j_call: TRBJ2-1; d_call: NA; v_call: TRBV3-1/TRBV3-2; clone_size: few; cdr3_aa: CASSQAPGLGTTYNEQFF
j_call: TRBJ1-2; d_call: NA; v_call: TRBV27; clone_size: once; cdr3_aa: CASSPWTAYGYTF
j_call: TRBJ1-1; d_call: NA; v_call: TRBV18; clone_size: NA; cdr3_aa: CASSPEKNTEAFF
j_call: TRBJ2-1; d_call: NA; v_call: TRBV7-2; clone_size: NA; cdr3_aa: CASSEGGFGLQFF
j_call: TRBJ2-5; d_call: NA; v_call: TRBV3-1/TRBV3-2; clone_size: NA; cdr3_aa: CASSQERRGTQYF
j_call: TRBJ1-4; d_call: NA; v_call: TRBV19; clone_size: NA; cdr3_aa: CATQGLDEKLFF
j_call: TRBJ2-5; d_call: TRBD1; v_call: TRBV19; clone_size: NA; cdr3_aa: CASSLQGSYQETQYF
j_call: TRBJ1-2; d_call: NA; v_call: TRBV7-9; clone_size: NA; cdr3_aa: CASSLLAVNYGYTF
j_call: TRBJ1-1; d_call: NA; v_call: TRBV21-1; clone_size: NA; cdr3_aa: CASSPPGRIGENTEAFF
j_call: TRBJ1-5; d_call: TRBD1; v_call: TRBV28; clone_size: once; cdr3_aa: CASSLAKQGPGNQPQHF
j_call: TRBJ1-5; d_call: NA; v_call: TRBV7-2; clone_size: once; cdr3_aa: CASSLGPYSNQPQHF
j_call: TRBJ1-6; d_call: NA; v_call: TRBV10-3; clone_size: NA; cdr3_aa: CASKPGLESNSPLHF
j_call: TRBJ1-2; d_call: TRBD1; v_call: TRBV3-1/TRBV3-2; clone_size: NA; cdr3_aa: CASSPTTGQGGNYGYTF
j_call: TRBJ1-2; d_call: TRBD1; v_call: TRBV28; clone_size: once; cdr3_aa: CASSSDRGRNGYTF
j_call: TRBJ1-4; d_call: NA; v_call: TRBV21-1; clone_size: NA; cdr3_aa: CASSKHPRGNEKLFF
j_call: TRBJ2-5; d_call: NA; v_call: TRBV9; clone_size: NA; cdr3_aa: CASSVTGSRETQYF
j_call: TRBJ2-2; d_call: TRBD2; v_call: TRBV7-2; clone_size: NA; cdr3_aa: CASSQGLAGGAYTGELFF
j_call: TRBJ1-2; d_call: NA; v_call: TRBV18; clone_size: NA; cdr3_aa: CASSPTTDIHGYTF
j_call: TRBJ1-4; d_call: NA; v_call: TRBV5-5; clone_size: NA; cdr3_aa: CASSWRQQTNEKLFF
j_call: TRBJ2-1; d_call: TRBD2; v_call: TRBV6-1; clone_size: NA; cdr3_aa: CASSGLAGGSSYNEQFF
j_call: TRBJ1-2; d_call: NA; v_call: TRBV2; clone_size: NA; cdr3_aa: CASSEVPRGGYTF
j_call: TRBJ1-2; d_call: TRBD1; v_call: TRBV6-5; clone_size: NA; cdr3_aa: CASSYDRVDYGYTF
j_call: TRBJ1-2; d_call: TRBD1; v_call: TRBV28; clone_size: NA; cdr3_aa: CASSPLGDRELYGYTF
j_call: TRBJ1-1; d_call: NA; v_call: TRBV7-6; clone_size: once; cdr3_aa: CASSFTPPGLGQLEAFF
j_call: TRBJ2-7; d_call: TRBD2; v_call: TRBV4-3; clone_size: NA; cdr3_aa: CASSLRGVNEQYF
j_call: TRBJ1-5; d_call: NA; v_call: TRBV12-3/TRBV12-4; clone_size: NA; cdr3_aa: CASSFGDNQPQHF
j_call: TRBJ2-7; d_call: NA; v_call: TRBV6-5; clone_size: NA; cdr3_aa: CASRRTATYEQYF
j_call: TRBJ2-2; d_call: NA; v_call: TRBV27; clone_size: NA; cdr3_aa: CASSLQQAVGELFF
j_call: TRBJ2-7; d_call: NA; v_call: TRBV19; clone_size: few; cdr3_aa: CASSTSGSSYEQYF
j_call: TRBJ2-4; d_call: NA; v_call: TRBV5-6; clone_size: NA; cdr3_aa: CASSLAPSGTNIQYF
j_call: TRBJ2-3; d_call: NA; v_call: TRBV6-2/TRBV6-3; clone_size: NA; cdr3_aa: CASSLDRLRPDTQYF
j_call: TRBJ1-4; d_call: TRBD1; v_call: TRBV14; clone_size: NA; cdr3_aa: CASSQYRDRTSTNEKLFF
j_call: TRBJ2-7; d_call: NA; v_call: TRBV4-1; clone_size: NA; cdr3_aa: CASSLPGGNEQYF
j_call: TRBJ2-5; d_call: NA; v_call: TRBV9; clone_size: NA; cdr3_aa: CASSVLPAGAFSWETQYF
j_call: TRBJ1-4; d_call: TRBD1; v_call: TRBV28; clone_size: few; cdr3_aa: CASSHHEGQGTEKLFF
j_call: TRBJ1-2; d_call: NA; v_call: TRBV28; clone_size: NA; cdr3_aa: CASRAGGGYTF